This T cell receptor beta chain is drawn from a study of T cell responses to AZD1222 COVID-19 vaccine. Study background: Second-dose schedules of about 4 or about 12 weeks were combined. General study findings and limits: In a largely white British group with more females than males, clonal diversity was possibly underestimated. Spike was spanned by vaccine-associated CD4 TCRs, which were dominant at 160-218 and 743-854. Regions left unmutated in variants are reportedly the target of nearly half of spike-specific TCRs.

Concerning this clone itself: The antigen is not known.

This CDR3 is built from 14 residues. CDR1 is LGHDT and CDR2 is YNNKEL in the germline V gene (reference sequence). Trimming shortened V by 4 bases and J by 7 bases, and 14 bases separated the two germline ends. This table comes from immunoSEQ multiplex PCR, and its TCRdb copy is limited to in-frame clones, with some not included. Seen here are almost 65,000 clones, roughly 84% observed once, and the top ten hold under 7.5%. The chain is built from TRBV3-1 (or the pseudogene TRBV3-2) and TRBJ2-1; no definite D call. This clonotype originated in an adult in good health. The sequenced sample was peripheral blood, obtained on day 0 of AZD1222 vaccination. The CDR3 DNA reads as TGTGCCAGCAGCCCCCAGGACGGAATTAATGAGCAGTTCTTC. Amino acids: CASSPQDGINEQFF.